This is a list of T cell receptor beta chains from one sample in a study of cytomegalovirus exposure and HLA in healthy donors. The method was immunoSEQ multiplex PCR; TCRdb's version includes in-frame clones alone and lacks a portion of them. The sample shows about 140,000 clones, approximately 61% of them seen only once. Input material: PBMCs. The receptors shown here come from a human donor in good health. Both conserved end residues are part of each CDR3. D genes are given only for firm matches. A row's size may be missing; if present it is once, few, many or a size class.

D | size | J | V | CDR3 | DNA
TRBD1 | - | TRBJ2-7 | TRBV4-1 | CASSQRDSYEQYF | TGCGCCAGCAGCCAAAGGGACAGTTACGAGCAGTACTTC
TRBD2 | few | TRBJ2-4 | TRBV7-2 | CASSSRLSGSYIQYF | TGTGCCAGCAGCTCACGGCTGAGCGGGAGTTACATTCAGTACTTC
TRBD1 | - | TRBJ1-2 | TRBV28 | CASSFRGPLGYGYTF | TGTGCCAGCAGTTTCAGGGGGCCTTTGGGCTATGGCTACACCTTC
- | - | TRBJ2-5 | TRBV28 | CASSFGGIFQETQYF | TGTGCCAGCAGTTTTGGCGGGATTTTCCAAGAGACCCAGTACTTC
- | few | TRBJ1-1 | TRBV11-2 | CASSSLSRAFF | TGTGCCAGCAGCTCCCTATCTAGAGCTTTCTTT
TRBD2 | once | TRBJ2-5 | TRBV11-2 | CASSISGIETQYF | TGTGCCAGCAGCATTAGCGGGATAGAGACCCAGTACTTC
- | few | TRBJ2-1 | TRBV20-1 | CSAYLGVQFF | TGCAGTGCTTATCTAGGGGTGCAGTTCTTC
TRBD1 | - | TRBJ2-2 | TRBV29-1 | CSASSIEGAGELFF | TGCAGCGCCTCCTCCATCGAGGGGGCTGGGGAGCTGTTTTTT
- | - | TRBJ2-1 | TRBV5-6 | CASSLSPTTYNEQFF | TGTGCCAGCAGCTTGTCCCCCACTACCTACAATGAGCAGTTCTTC
TRBD2 | - | TRBJ2-7 | TRBV7-2 | CASSLNPGLAAYEQYF | TGTGCCAGCAGCTTAAACCCCGGACTAGCGGCATACGAGCAGTACTTC
TRBD1 | - | TRBJ2-1 | TRBV6-5 | CASSYTGQDAGDEQFF | TGTGCCAGCAGTTACACCGGACAGGACGCGGGCGATGAGCAGTTCTTC
- | - | TRBJ2-3 | TRBV27 | CASYPGQGSDTQYF | TGTGCCAGCTACCCGGGGCAGGGGTCAGATACGCAGTATTTT
TRBD2 | - | TRBJ2-3 | TRBV10-1 | CASSDAREAWAQYF | TGCGCCAGCAGTGATGCGCGGGAGGCGTGGGCGCAGTATTTT
- | once | TRBJ2-3 | TRBV29-1 | CSESGAPTDTQYF | TGCAGCGAATCAGGGGCCCCCACAGATACGCAGTATTTT
- | - | TRBJ1-2 | TRBV6-1 | CASSEPQPGRLYGYTF | TGTGCCAGCAGTGAGCCGCAACCGGGAAGATTATATGGCTACACCTTC
- | - | TRBJ2-7 | TRBV5-1 | CASSYQRAGEQYF | TGCGCCAGCAGTTACCAGCGGGCGGGCGAGCAGTACTTC
- | - | TRBJ2-3 | TRBV5-1 | CASNRQAAGTDTQYF | TGCGCCAGCAACCGACAGGCAGCGGGCACAGATACGCAGTATTTT
- | - | TRBJ2-5 | TRBV11-2 | CASSLTAGQETQYF | TGTGCCAGCAGCTTAACGGCAGGTCAAGAGACCCAGTACTTC
TRBD1 | - | TRBJ1-2 | TRBV11-2 | CASSLERTGGYTF | TGTGCCAGCAGCTTAGAAAGGACAGGCGGCTACACCTTC
- | - | TRBJ2-3 | TRBV28 | CASSFAFSVGSTDTQYF | TGTGCCAGCAGTTTCGCTTTTTCGGTCGGTAGCACAGATACGCAGTATTTT
- | - | TRBJ2-7 | TRBV2 | CASSEASYEQYF | TGTGCCAGCAGTGAAGCCAGTTACGAGCAGTACTTC
- | few | TRBJ1-2 | TRBV28 | CASSLPSNYGYTF | TGTGCCAGCAGTTTACCCTCGAACTATGGCTACACCTTC
TRBD2 | - | TRBJ2-7 | TRBV2 | CASSEAVGDYFPEQYF | TGTGCCAGCAGTGAAGCAGTTGGGGACTACTTCCCCGAGCAGTACTTC